Included here is one TCR beta chain sequence, with context. Germline values: CDR1 SGHAT, CDR2 FQNNGV. The CDR3 is 15 residues long. Trimming cost V 5 bases and J 2 bases, with 13 bases left between them. The assay was immunoSEQ multiplex PCR, and TCRdb's table has in-frame clones only and misses some. Among 270,000 or so clones listed, 89% were seen once. The sample comes from a study of blood T cell repertoires in COVID-19. As for the study in general: COVID-19 samples from acute and convalescent phases originated in the United States, Italy and Spain.

The chain joins TRBV11-2 to TRBJ1-3, with D unclear. The sequencing sample was made of peripheral blood. The receptor was derived from a woman between 35 and 50 years old who had recovered from COVID-19. The CDR3 protein is CASSPPGVTGNTIYF. DNA of the CDR3: TGTGCCAGCAGCCCGCCCGGGGTCACTGGAAACACCATATATTTT.